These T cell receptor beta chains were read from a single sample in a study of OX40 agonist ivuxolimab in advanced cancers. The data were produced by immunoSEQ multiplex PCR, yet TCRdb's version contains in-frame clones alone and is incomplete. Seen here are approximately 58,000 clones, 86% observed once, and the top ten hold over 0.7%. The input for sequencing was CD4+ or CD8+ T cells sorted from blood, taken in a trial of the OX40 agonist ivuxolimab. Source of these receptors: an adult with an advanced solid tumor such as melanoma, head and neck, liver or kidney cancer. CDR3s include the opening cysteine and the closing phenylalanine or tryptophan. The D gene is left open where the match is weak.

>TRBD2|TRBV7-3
CASSIAGGVGNEQFF
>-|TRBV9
CASSGGARAQETQYF
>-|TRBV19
CASKRGARTEAFF
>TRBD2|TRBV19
CASRRGTSGGDQETQYF
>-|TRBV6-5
CASRGSGETQYF
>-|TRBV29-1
CSVEDSGGITEAFF
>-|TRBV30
CAWSVAAGGEQYF
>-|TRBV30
CAWSRGVTEAFF
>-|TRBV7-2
CASSPIYDTGELFF
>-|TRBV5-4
CASSSGAPRGETQYF
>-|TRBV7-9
CASSSTNTANTGELFF
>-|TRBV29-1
CSVEGSFTGTSYNEQFF
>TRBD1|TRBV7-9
CASSLAYGTGTTHTQYF
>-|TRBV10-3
CAISGDVGEQFF
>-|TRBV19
CASADMGNQPQHF
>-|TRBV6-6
CASRANSNQPQHF
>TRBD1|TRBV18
CASSLRDRESPLHF
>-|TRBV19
CASSSRGAVFNEKLFF
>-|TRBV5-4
CASSFGQTNEKLFF
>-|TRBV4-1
CASSQIGSLYTF
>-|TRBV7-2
CASSLPAAGEQYF
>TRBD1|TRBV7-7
CASSLNPGGAGEQYF
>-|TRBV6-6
CASILGGELFF
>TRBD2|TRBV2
CASRGTRHYNEQFF
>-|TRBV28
CASSSPTGNQPQHF
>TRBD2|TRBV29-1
CSAGREPYEQYF
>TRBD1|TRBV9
CASSVGTGRAFGANVLTF
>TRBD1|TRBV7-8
CASSIDRGPNQPQHF
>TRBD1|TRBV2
CASSMEQGVGEKLFF
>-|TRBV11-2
CASRGLGHNSYNEQFF